This TCR beta chain was recovered during a study of cytomegalovirus exposure and HLA in healthy donors. The study ran its PCR with 60 Vbeta and 13 Jbeta primers. The data were produced by immunoSEQ multiplex PCR, yet TCRdb's version contains in-frame clones alone and is incomplete. Of 80,000 to 95,000 clones in the sample, about four fifths were seen once. Turning to this clone: Its specificity is not known.

Germline-derived CDR1 and CDR2 are SNHLY and FYNNEI. This CDR3 spans 15 amino acids. V lost 4 bases, J lost 1 base, and 13 bases lay in between. Study results and caveats: Another analysis was done later, and it associated around 15,000 TCR beta sequences with HLA alleles at 0.05 false discovery rate.

Material: PBMCs. The clonotype was recovered from a young woman in good health and CMV-seropositive. The J gene is TRBJ1-1, the V gene TRBV2, with D maybe TRBD1 (6 bases). The CDR3 sequence: CASSVSRGQNTEAFF. The CDR3, as DNA: TGTGCCAGCAGTGTGAGTCGGGGACAGAACACTGAAGCTTTCTTT.